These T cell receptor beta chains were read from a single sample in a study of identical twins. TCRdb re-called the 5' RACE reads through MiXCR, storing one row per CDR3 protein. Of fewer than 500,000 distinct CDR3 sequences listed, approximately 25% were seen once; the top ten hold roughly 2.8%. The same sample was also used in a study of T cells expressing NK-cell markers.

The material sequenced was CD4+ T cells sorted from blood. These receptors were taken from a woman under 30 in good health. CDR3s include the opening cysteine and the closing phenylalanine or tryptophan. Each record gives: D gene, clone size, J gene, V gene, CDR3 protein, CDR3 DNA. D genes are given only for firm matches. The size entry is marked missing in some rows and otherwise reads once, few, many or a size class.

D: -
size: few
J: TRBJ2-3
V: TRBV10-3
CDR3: CAIRSTDTQYF
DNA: TGTGCCATCAGGTCTACAGATACGCAGTATTTT

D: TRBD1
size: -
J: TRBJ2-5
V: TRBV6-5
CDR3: CASSWGGTGKETQYF
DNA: TGTGCCAGCAGTTGGGGCGGGACAGGGAAAGAGACCCAGTACTTC

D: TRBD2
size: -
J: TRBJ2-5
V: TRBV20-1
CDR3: CSARLAGRQETQYF
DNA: TGCAGTGCTAGACTAGCGGGGAGGCAAGAGACCCAGTACTTC

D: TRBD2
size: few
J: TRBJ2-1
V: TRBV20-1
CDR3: CSATGGTSGRFSYNEQFF
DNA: TGCAGTGCTACAGGTGGGACTAGCGGGAGGTTCTCCTACAATGAGCAGTTCTTC

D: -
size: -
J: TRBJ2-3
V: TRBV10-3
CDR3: CAIRRLDTGPDTQYF
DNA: TGTGCCATCAGGAGACTAGATACGGGCCCAGATACGCAGTATTTT

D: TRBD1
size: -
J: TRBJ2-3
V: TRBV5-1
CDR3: CASSLDRGVTDTQYF
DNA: TGCGCCAGCAGCCTGGACAGGGGCGTCACAGATACGCAGTATTTT

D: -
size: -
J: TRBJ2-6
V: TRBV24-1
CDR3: CATSPKYGAGANVLTF
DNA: TGTGCCACCAGTCCGAAGTACGGGGCTGGGGCCAACGTCCTGACTTTC

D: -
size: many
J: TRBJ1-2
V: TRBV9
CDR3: CASSVGQTYGYTF
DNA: TGTGCCAGCAGCGTAGGACAGACATATGGCTACACCTTC

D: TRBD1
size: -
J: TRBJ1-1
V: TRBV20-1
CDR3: CSASAQGAEATEAFF
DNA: TGCAGTGCTAGCGCACAGGGGGCTGAGGCCACTGAAGCTTTCTTT

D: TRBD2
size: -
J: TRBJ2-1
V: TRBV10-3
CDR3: CAISEGTTQYNEQFF
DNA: TGTGCCATCAGTGAGGGGACTACACAATACAATGAGCAGTTCTTC

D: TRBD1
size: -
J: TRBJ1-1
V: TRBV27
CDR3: CASSFRRTGLRNTEAFF
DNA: TGTGCCAGCAGTTTCCGCCGGACAGGGTTGAGGAACACTGAAGCTTTCTTT

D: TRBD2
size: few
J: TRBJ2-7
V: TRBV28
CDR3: CASSLPTSGRTEQYF
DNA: TGTGCCAGCAGTCTCCCGACTAGCGGGAGGACCGAGCAGTACTTC

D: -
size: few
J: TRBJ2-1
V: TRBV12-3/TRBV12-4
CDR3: CASSLWRVGRSNEQFF
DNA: TGTGCCAGCAGTTTGTGGAGGGTCGGACGGAGCAATGAGCAGTTCTTC

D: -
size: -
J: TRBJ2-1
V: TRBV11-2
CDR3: CASSRPFEGGNEQFF
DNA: TGTGCCAGCAGCCGCCCTTTTGAAGGGGGCAATGAGCAGTTCTTC

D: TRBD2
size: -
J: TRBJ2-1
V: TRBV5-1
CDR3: CASSPRAGTSGGSEQFF
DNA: TGCGCCAGCAGCCCCAGGGCCGGGACTAGCGGGGGAAGTGAGCAGTTCTTC

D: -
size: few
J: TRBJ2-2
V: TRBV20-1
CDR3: CSAIKTGELFF
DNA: TGCAGTGCAATAAAGACCGGGGAGCTGTTTTTT

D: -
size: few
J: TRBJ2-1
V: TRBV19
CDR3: CASKSGTASGYNEQFF
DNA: TGTGCCAGTAAATCTGGGACAGCTAGCGGCTACAATGAGCAGTTCTTC

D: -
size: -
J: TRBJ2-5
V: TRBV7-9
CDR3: CASSLAGVLQGTQYF
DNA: TGTGCCAGCAGCTTGGCAGGGGTTCTACAGGGGACCCAGTACTTC

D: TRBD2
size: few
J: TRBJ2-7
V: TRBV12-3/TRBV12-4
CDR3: CASSFPPRGRAYEQYF
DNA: TGTGCCAGCAGTTTTCCCCCCCGGGGGAGGGCCTACGAGCAGTACTTC

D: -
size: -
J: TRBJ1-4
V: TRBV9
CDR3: CASSPRVYGEKLFF
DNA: TGTGCCAGCAGCCCCAGGGTCTACGGTGAAAAACTGTTTTTT

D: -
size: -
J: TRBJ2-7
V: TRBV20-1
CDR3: CSATDSEYEQYF
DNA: TGCAGTGCCACGGACTCGGAGTACGAGCAGTACTTC

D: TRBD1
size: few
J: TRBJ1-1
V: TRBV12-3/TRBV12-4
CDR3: CASSIDRGWAFF
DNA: TGTGCCAGCAGTATCGACAGGGGGTGGGCTTTCTTT

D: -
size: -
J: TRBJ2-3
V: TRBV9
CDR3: CASSAMDRSTDTQYF
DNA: TGTGCCAGCAGCGCCATGGACAGAAGCACAGATACGCAGTATTTT

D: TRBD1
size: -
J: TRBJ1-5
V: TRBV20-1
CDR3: CSATPRDRDSNQPQHF
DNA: TGCAGTGCCACGCCCCGGGACAGGGATAGCAATCAGCCCCAGCATTTT

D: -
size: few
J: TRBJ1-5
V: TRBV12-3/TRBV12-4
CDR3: CASSLSSRDSKHPQHF
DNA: TGTGCCAGCAGTTTAAGTTCCAGGGATAGCAAACATCCCCAGCATTTT

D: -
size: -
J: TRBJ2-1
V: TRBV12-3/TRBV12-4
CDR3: CASRGLSYNEQFF
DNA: TGTGCCAGCAGGGGACTCTCCTACAATGAGCAGTTCTTC

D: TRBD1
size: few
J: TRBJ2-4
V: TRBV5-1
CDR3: CASSLGLDRGAKNIQYF
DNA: TGCGCCAGCAGCTTGGGATTGGACAGGGGTGCCAAAAACATTCAGTACTTC

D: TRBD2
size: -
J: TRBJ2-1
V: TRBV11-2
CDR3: CASSLGLAGRREQFF
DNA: TGTGCCAGCAGCTTAGGGCTAGCGGGAAGGAGGGAGCAGTTCTTC

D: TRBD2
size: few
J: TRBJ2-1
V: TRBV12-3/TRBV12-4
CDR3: CASSFGSGRGYNEQFF
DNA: TGTGCCAGCAGTTTCGGCAGCGGGAGAGGTTACAATGAGCAGTTCTTC

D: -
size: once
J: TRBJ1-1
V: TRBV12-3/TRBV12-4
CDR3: CASSRGSEAFF
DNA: TGTGCCAGCAGCCGAGGGTCTGAAGCTTTCTTT

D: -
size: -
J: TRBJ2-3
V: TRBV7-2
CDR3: CASSLNMGTDTQYF
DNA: TGTGCCAGCAGCCTTAATATGGGGACAGATACGCAGTATTTT

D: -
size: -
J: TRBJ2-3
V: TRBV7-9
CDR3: CASSLVVGVGTDTQYF
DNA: TGTGCCAGCAGCTTAGTCGTGGGAGTGGGCACAGATACGCAGTATTTT

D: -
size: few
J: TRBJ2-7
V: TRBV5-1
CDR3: CASSAGQRSSYEQYF
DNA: TGCGCCAGCAGCGCGGGACAGAGAAGCTCCTACGAGCAGTACTTC

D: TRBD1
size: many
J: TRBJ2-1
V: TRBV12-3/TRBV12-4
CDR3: CASTLGQGAGEQFF
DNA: TGTGCCAGCACCCTCGGACAGGGGGCAGGTGAGCAGTTCTTC

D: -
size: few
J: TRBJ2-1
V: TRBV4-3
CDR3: CASSPGLADTYNEQFF
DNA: TGCGCCAGCAGCCCTGGACTTGCGGATACCTACAATGAGCAGTTCTTC

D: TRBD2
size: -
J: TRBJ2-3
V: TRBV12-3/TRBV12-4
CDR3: CASILGLAQDTHYF
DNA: TGTGCCAGCATTCTCGGACTAGCGCAAGATACGCATTATTTT

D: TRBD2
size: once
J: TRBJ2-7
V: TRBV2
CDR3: CASSVRASGAFYEQYF
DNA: TGTGCCAGCAGTGTTCGGGCTAGCGGGGCTTTCTACGAGCAGTACTTC

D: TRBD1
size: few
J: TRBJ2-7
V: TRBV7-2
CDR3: CASSLSGQAYEQYF
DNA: TGTGCCAGCAGCTTATCCGGACAGGCCTACGAGCAGTACTTC

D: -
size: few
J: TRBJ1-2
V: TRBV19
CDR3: CASSIDRTGYGYTF
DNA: TGTGCCAGTAGTATAGACCGGACGGGCTATGGCTACACCTTC

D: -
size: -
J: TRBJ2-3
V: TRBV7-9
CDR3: CASSSRSAGAPTDTQYF
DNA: TGTGCCAGCAGCTCCCGATCGGCAGGGGCCCCCACAGATACGCAGTATTTT

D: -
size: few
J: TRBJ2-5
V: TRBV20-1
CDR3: CSARDDGIGETQYF
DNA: TGCAGTGCTAGAGACGACGGCATCGGAGAGACCCAGTACTTC

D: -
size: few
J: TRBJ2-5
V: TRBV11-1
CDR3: CASSLARRAQETQYF
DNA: TGTGCCAGCAGCTTAGCGCGGAGGGCACAAGAGACCCAGTACTTC

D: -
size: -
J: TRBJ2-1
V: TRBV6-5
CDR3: CASSYSLRPTYNEQFF
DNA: TGTGCCAGCAGTTACTCGTTAAGGCCTACCTACAATGAGCAGTTCTTC

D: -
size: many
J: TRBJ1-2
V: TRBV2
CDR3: CASTRGLFGYTF
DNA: TGTGCCAGCACGCGGGGGCTGTTCGGCTACACCTTC

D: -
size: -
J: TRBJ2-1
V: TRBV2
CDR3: CASRTSAAARAFF
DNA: TGTGCCAGCAGGACTAGTGCCGCCGCAAGGGCGTTCTTC

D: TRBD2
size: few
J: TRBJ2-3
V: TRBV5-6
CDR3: CASSLWASGGGSTDTQYF
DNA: TGTGCCAGCAGCTTGTGGGCTAGCGGGGGAGGTAGCACAGATACGCAGTATTTT

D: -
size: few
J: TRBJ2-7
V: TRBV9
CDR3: CASSEGLDPQYEQYF
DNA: TGTGCCAGCAGCGAGGGACTGGATCCCCAATACGAGCAGTACTTC

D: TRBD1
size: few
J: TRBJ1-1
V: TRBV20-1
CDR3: CSSTGTGDSTEAFF
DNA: TGCAGTTCCACCGGGACAGGGGATTCCACTGAAGCTTTCTTT

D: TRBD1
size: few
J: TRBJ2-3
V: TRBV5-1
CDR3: CASSSNRGADTQYF
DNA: TGCGCCAGCAGCTCGAACAGGGGAGCAGATACGCAGTATTTT

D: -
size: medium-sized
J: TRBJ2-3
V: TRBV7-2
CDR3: CASSLVAADTQYF
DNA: TGTGCCAGCAGCTTAGTAGCTGCGGATACGCAGTATTTT

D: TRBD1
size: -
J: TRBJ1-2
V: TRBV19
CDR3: CASRQGQGARYGYTF
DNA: TGTGCCAGTAGGCAAGGACAGGGGGCGCGCTATGGCTACACCTTC

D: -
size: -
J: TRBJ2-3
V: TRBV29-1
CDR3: CSVEQQTDTQYF
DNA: TGCAGCGTTGAACAGCAGACAGATACGCAGTATTTT

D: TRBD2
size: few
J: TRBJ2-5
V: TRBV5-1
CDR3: CASSPGLAGGPTQYF
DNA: TGCGCCAGCAGCCCGGGACTAGCGGGGGGGCCGACCCAGTACTTC

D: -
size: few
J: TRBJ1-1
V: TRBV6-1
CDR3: CASTHSWEDTEAFF
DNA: TGTGCCAGCACCCACTCGTGGGAGGACACTGAAGCTTTCTTT

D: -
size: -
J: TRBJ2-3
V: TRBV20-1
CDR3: CSAARTLRGDTQYF
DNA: TGCAGTGCTGCCAGAACCCTCCGGGGAGATACGCAGTATTTT

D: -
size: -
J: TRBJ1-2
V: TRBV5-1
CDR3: CASSLDLGDYGYTF
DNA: TGCGCCAGCAGCTTGGACCTGGGTGACTATGGCTACACCTTC

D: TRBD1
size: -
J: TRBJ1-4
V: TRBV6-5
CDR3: CASSYSTGQGIEKLFF
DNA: TGTGCCAGCAGTTACTCAACAGGACAGGGCATCGAAAAACTGTTTTTT

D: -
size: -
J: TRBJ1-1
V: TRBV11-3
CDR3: CASSPTPDNTEAFF
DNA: TGTGCCAGCAGCCCAACTCCAGACAACACTGAAGCTTTCTTT

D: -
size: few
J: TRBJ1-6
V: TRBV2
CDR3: CASSEVALSPLHF
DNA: TGTGCCAGCAGTGAGGTGGCCCTCTCACCCCTCCACTTT

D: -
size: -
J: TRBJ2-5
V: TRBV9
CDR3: CASSVAQGIQETQYF
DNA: TGTGCCAGCAGCGTAGCTCAGGGAATCCAAGAGACCCAGTACTTC